Listed below are T cell receptor beta chains from one sample, sequenced in a study of post-analysis software for immune sequencing data. One entry per CDR3 protein results from TCRdb running MiXCR on the PCR reads. The table lists about 540,000 distinct CDR3 sequences, around a third of them singletons. The sample consisted of blood. These TCRs come from a girl aged 2-17 years with multiple sclerosis. CDR3s include the opening cysteine and the closing phenylalanine or tryptophan. The D gene is left open where the match is weak. Some rows have no size entry. The others give once, few or many, or a class for an expanded clone.

v_gene	d_gene	abundance	j_gene	CDR3nt	CDR3aa
TRBV20-1	TRBD1	few	TRBJ1-1	TGCAGTGTACTAGGGGGCGAATCAAGCAGGGGAGCTTTCTTT	CSVLGGESSRGAFF
TRBV12-3/TRBV12-4	.	few	TRBJ2-5	TGTGCCAGCAGACCACAGGGAAAAGAGACCCAGTACTTC	CASRPQGKETQYF
TRBV29-1	.	few	TRBJ2-1	TGCAGCGTTGAAGATCAGGGAGAGGAGCAGTTCTTC	CSVEDQGEEQFF
TRBV14	.	.	TRBJ1-2	TGTGCCAGCAGCCAAGACCGAATAAGGGCGGGAGGCTACACCTTC	CASSQDRIRAGGYTF
TRBV29-1	.	few	TRBJ2-7	TGCAGCGCTGAGGGGACCCACGAGCAGTACTTC	CSAEGTHEQYF
TRBV4-2	TRBD2	.	TRBJ2-5	TGTGCCAGCAGCCAAGGCCTAGGGACTAGCCCGGGTCGAGTAGAGACCCAGTACTTC	CASSQGLGTSPGRVETQYF
TRBV7-9	.	.	TRBJ2-5	TGTGCCAGCAGCCCCATCGGGGCAGACCAAGAGACCCAGTACTTC	CASSPIGADQETQYF
TRBV27	TRBD2	few	TRBJ2-4	TGTGCCAGCAGTTTACGACTAGCGGGGGGGCTCTCGGGACAGTACTTC	CASSLRLAGGLSGQYF
TRBV15	TRBD2	once	TRBJ2-3	TGTGCCACCAGCAGAGTTCTAGCGGGAGGGACAGGTACGCAGTATTTT	CATSRVLAGGTGTQYF
TRBV2	.	few	TRBJ1-5	TGTGCCAGCAAAGGGTATCGCAATCAGCCCCAGCATTTT	CASKGYRNQPQHF
TRBV4-2	.	few	TRBJ1-1	TGTGCCAGCAGCCAAGTGGCCCACCAGGGACCCACTGAAGCTTTCTTT	CASSQVAHQGPTEAFF
TRBV20-1	TRBD1	.	TRBJ1-5	TGCAGTGCTCGACCAATTCGACAGGGAGATCAGCCCCAGCATTTT	CSARPIRQGDQPQHF
TRBV7-9	.	few	TRBJ2-7	TGTGCCAGCATGTCAGGAGGGGCGTACGAGCAGTACTTC	CASMSGGAYEQYF
TRBV28	.	.	TRBJ1-4	TGTGCCAGCAGCCCCCCCGGCGCAACTAATGAAAAACGGTTTTTT	CASSPPGATNEKRFF
TRBV10-2	.	.	TRBJ2-3	TGCGCCAGCAGTGAGACGCCTACGCAGTATTTT	CASSETPTQYF
TRBV12-5	.	.	TRBJ2-3	TGTGCTAGTGGTTTGGGCCTGCCGGGACTCCCCACGGATACGCAGTATTTT	CASGLGLPGLPTDTQYF
TRBV7-8	.	few	TRBJ2-5	TGTGCCAGCAGCTTATTTTTGGAGACCCAGTACTTC	CASSLFLETQYF
TRBV2	TRBD1	.	TRBJ1-2	TGTGCCAGCAGTGCGGAGACAGGGGGGAACTATGGCTACACCTTC	CASSAETGGNYGYTF
TRBV6-1	.	.	TRBJ1-2	TGTGCCAGCAGTGCGGGACCCCTGAGCGATGGCTACACCTTC	CASSAGPLSDGYTF
TRBV28	.	.	TRBJ1-2	TGTGCCAGCAGCCAAGACACGCCTAGGGGCTACACCTTC	CASSQDTPRGYTF
TRBV20-1	TRBD1	.	TRBJ1-6	TGCAGTGCTAGAGATACAGGGGCAGTCGCCTATAATTCACCCCCCCACTTT	CSARDTGAVAYNSPPHF
TRBV2	.	.	TRBJ2-3	TGTGCCAGCATCGGAACGGGGGCCTCCACAGATACGCAGTATTTT	CASIGTGASTDTQYF
TRBV7-3	.	few	TRBJ1-1	TGTGCCAGCAGCTTACTTTCGACTGATCAACAGGGATTGAACACTGAAGCTTTCTTT	CASSLLSTDQQGLNTEAFF
TRBV6-1	TRBD1	.	TRBJ1-5	TGTGCCAGCAGTCAGGACAGGGGAAAACCTGTGGGCAATCAGCCCCAGCATTTT	CASSQDRGKPVGNQPQHF
TRBV20-1	.	.	TRBJ2-7	TGCAGTGCCAGGGGACTGGTCTCCTACGAGCAGTACTTC	CSARGLVSYEQYF
TRBV3-1	.	few	TRBJ2-3	TGTGCCAGCAGCCAAACAATTACCACAGATACGCAGTATTTT	CASSQTITTDTQYF
TRBV20-1	TRBD2	.	TRBJ2-5	TGCAGTGCTAGCCGGTTAGCGGGGGCTCTGAAAGAGACCCAGTACTTC	CSASRLAGALKETQYF
TRBV6-5	.	few	TRBJ1-2	TGTGCCAGCAACCGGGACGGAAACTATGGCTACACCTTC	CASNRDGNYGYTF
TRBV29-1	TRBD1	.	TRBJ2-5	TGCAGCATTGAAGGGACAGCTCAAGAGACCCAGTACTTC	CSIEGTAQETQYF
TRBV25-1	TRBD1	few	TRBJ2-5	TGTGCCAGCAGTGAATTGGGGACAGGGGTTGGAAGAGAGACCCAGTACTTC	CASSELGTGVGRETQYF
TRBV7-2	TRBD2	few	TRBJ2-1	TGTGCCAGCAGCTTCACTCGGGGGGTATACAATGAGCAGTTCTTC	CASSFTRGVYNEQFF
TRBV27	.	few	TRBJ2-7	TGTGCCAGCAGTCCCGGACTGGTCGAGCAGTACTTC	CASSPGLVEQYF
TRBV20-1	.	few	TRBJ2-1	TGCAGTGCTAGAGACGCCGGGACTGGTTACAATGAGCAGTTCTTC	CSARDAGTGYNEQFF
TRBV20-1	.	few	TRBJ2-3	TGCAGTGCTAGATTTTCGGCCGGTACAGATACGCAGTATTTT	CSARFSAGTDTQYF
TRBV20-1	TRBD1	few	TRBJ1-4	TGCAGTGCCACTCTCTTGGACAGGGAGGGAAAACTGTTTTTT	CSATLLDREGKLFF
TRBV5-1	.	few	TRBJ1-1	TGCGCCAGCACCTCAGAGGACGGACTTGAAGCTTTCTTT	CASTSEDGLEAFF
TRBV7-2	.	.	TRBJ2-7	TGTGCCAGCAGCTTAGTGCTCCTTGCCGAGCAGTACTTC	CASSLVLLAEQYF
TRBV25-1	TRBD1	few	TRBJ2-1	TGTGCCAGCAGTGGTGGGACAGGCTACCGGGATGAGCAGTTCTTC	CASSGGTGYRDEQFF